These 18 T cell receptor beta chains were all obtained from the same sample, sequenced in a study of beta chain features in type 1 diabetes. Study-level points and caveats: Among patients with Type 1 diabetes, TCRB CDR3s were moderately but significantly shorter in every one of the four CD4+ subsets.

These receptors' antigens are unknown. Sequenced material consisted of expressed TCRB transcripts (all of the isolated RNA was reverse transcribed). Clones were read by immunoSEQ multiplex PCR, and TCRdb kept only the in-frame ones, dropping some. The data show fewer than 350,000 clones, about 15% seen once. The sequenced material came from naive CD4+ T cells from blood. These receptors were collected from a man younger than 30 with type 1 diabetes.

There are a few counts of this clone. The CDR3 DNA follows: TGTGCCAGCAGTTCCAACTACAATGAGCAGTTCTTC. It codes for CASSSNYNEQFF. J is TRBJ2-1 and V is TRBV27, with no clear D. The CDR3 length is 12 residues. The germline gives CDR1 MNHEY, CDR2 SMNVEV (reference sequence). The ends were cut back, 4 bases at V and 3 bases at J, with 4 bases in the middle.

In this sample, this clone turned up a few times. The chain couples TRBV19 to TRBJ1-5; D gene uncertain. V was pared by 7 bases and J by 3 bases, with 13 bases between. The CDR3 has 14 residues. Germline V gene data show CDR1 as LNHDA and CDR2 as SQIVND (reference sequence). The CDR3 sequence: CASNPGSDNQPQHF. The CDR3 coding sequence is TGTGCCAGTAATCCCGGCAGCGACAATCAGCCCCAGCATTTT.

About this clone itself: Distinct nucleotide sequences in the sample also encode this CDR3. The chain couples TRBV5-1 to TRBJ2-3, with D possibly being TRBD1 (5 bases). Germline CDR1 SGHRS, CDR2 YFSETQ. The CDR3 totals 13 residues. V was trimmed by 1 base and J by 3 bases, leaving 6 bases between them. The CDR3 DNA reads as TGCGCCAGCAGCTTGCAGGGAACAGATACGCAGTATTTT. It encodes CASSLQGTDTQYF.

In this sample, this clone turned up a few times. The J gene is TRBJ2-7, the V gene TRBV7-9; D possibly corresponds to TRBD2 (7 bases). The CDR3 is made up of 16 amino acids. CDR1 SEHNR and CDR2 FQNEAQ come from the germline V gene (reference sequence). V was cut by 5 bases and J by 0 bases, with 17 bases left in between. The CDR3 protein is CASSRRGGVSSYEQYF. The DNA of the CDR3 is TGTGCCAGCAGCCGGAGAGGGGGGGTGAGCTCCTACGAGCAGTACTTC.

V is TRBV10-3 and J is TRBJ2-1; 7 bases are a match to TRBD2. Germline CDR1 and CDR2: ENHRY and SYGVKD. V lost 10 bases and J lost 4; bases outside the gene matches: 4. This CDR3 comprises 12 residues. In DNA, the CDR3 is TGTGCCACCGGGGACTATTACAATGAGCAGTTCTTC. Translation: CATGDYYNEQFF.

This chain uses TRBV29-1 with TRBJ2-3; 10 bases map to TRBD2. V lost 4 bases, J lost 5 bases, and 3 bases stayed unmatched. The CDR3 extends over 13 amino acids. Germline values: CDR1 SQVTM, CDR2 ANQGSEA. In nucleotides, the CDR3 is TGCAGCGTTGTGGGACTAGCGATAGATACGCAGTATTTT. Translation: CSVVGLAIDTQYF.

The chain recombines TRBV2 with TRBJ2-7; D perhaps matches TRBD2 (7 bases). The germline V gene has CDR1 SNHLY and CDR2 FYNNEI. Trimming pared 8 bases from V and 1 base from J, leaving 15 bases between. The length of the CDR3 is 14 residues. The DNA of the CDR3 is TGTGCCAGCCGGACAGAGCGGGATTCCTACGAGCAGTACTTC. Protein sequence: CASRTERDSYEQYF. Supplemented by reference TRBV2 and TRBJ2-7, the full variable domain reads EPEVTQTPSHQVTQMGQEVILRCVPISNHLYFYWYRQILGQKVEFLVSFYNNEISEKSEIFDDQFSVERPDGSNFTLKIRSTKLEDSAMYFCASRTERDSYEQYFGPGTRLTVT.

The chain joins TRBV29-1 to TRBJ2-7; D call uncertain. The CDR3 runs to 11 residues. Trimming cost V 4 bases and J 2 bases, with 6 bases left between them. From germline, CDR1 is SQVTM and CDR2 ANQGSEA. DNA for the CDR3: TGCAGCGTTGCCGAGACCTACGAGCAGTACTTC. Its protein is CSVAETYEQYF.

V is TRBV30 and J is TRBJ2-7; possible D gene TRBD1, 6 bases. Germline CDR1 reads GTSNPN; CDR2 reads SVGIG (reference sequence). Between the trimmed V and J ends, which lost 3 bases and 5 bases, there was a span of 14 bases. The CDR3 is made up of 13 amino acids. For the CDR3, the DNA is TGTGCCTGGAGATTAACAGGGAGCCACGAGCAGTACTTC. Its translation is CAWRLTGSHEQYF.

V gene TRBV15 combines with J gene TRBJ2-3; D call uncertain. Trimming removed 2 bases from V and 3 bases from J, with 3 bases in between. The CDR3 loop spans 12 amino acids. Germline V lookup: CDR1 LNHNV, CDR2 YYDKDF (reference sequence). The DNA of the CDR3 is TGTGCCACCAGCAGACTAACAGATACGCAGTATTTT. It yields the protein CATSRLTDTQYF.

This clone was found a few times. The chain uses TRBV5-1 and TRBJ2-1; D remains ambiguous. Per the germline V gene, CDR1 is SGHRS and CDR2 is YFSETQ. V lost 4 bases and J 10 bases, leaving 15 bases between the germline ends. The CDR3 is made up of 13 amino acids. The CDR3 loop reads CASSQRLSLEQFF. For the CDR3, the DNA is TGCGCCAGCAGCCAACGTCTAAGCCTAGAGCAGTTCTTC.

The chain recombines TRBV6-5 with TRBJ1-6, with a tentative D call TRBD1 (5 bases). There are 15 residues in the CDR3. Germline V gene data show CDR1 as MNHEY and CDR2 as SVGAGI. The germline V and J ends were trimmed by 7 bases and 3 bases, with 13 bases remaining between them. The CDR3 coding sequence is TGTGCCAGCATGAGAGGGGAGGACTATAATTCACCCCTCCACTTT. Protein product: CASMRGEDYNSPLHF.

The J gene is TRBJ2-3, the V gene TRBV5-1; 9 bases fit TRBD2. The V segment lost 1 base and the J segment 2 bases; nucleotides outside the gene matches: 5. Germline V gene lookup returns CDR1 SGHRS and CDR2 YFSETQ. This CDR3 is 16 amino acids long. For the CDR3, the DNA is TGCGCCAGCAGCTTGTCCATAGCGGGAGCCACAGATACGCAGTATTTT. This sequence encodes CASSLSIAGATDTQYF. The variable domain in full, completed from reference TRBV5-1 and TRBJ2-3, reads KAGVTQTPRYLIKTRGQQVTLSCSPISGHRSVSWYQQTPGQGLQFLFEYFSETQRNKGNFPGRFSGRQFSNSRSEMNVSTLELGDSALYLCASSLSIAGATDTQYFGPGTRLTVL.

Concerning this clone: The identical CDR3 is also encoded by other nucleotide sequences in the sample. The V and J genes are TRBV5-1 and TRBJ2-3, with D tentatively TRBD2 (6 bases). The CDR3 runs to 15 residues. The germline gives CDR1 SGHRS, CDR2 YFSETQ. Trimming removed 0 bases from V and 2 bases from J, with 10 bases in between. The CDR3 reads CASSLALADTDTQYF. The CDR3 DNA sequence: TGCGCCAGCAGCTTGGCCTTAGCGGACACAGATACGCAGTATTTT.

This clone was detected only a few times. The V and J genes are TRBV29-1 and TRBJ1-1, with 10 bases that match TRBD1. CDR1 and CDR2 (germline): SQVTM, ANQGSEA. This CDR3 has 14 amino acids. Trimming cost V 7 bases and J 1 base; bases outside gene matches: 6. Here the CDR3 DNA reads TGCAGCGACCTCCGGGACAGGGGGAACACTGAAGCTTTCTTT. It encodes CSDLRDRGNTEAFF. Together with reference TRBV29-1 and TRBJ1-1, the CDR3 gives the full variable domain: SAVISQKPSRDICQRGTSLTIQCQVDSQVTMMFWYRQQPGQSLTLIATANQGSEATYESGFVIDKFPISRPNLTFSTLTVSNMSPEDSSIYLCSDLRDRGNTEAFFGQGTRLTVV.

In this sample, this clone turned up a few times. The chain couples TRBV5-1 to TRBJ1-1, with 9 bases aligning to TRBD1. Germline lookup yields CDR1 SGHRS and CDR2 YFSETQ. V shed 5 bases and J 4 bases; nucleotides not matched to a gene: 6. This CDR3 has 14 residues. The DNA of the CDR3 is TGCGCCAGCAGACACGGACAGGGGTTCACTGAAGCTTTCTTT. Translation gives CASRHGQGFTEAFF. Full variable domain (outside the CDR3, taken from reference TRBV5-1 and TRBJ1-1): KAGVTQTPRYLIKTRGQQVTLSCSPISGHRSVSWYQQTPGQGLQFLFEYFSETQRNKGNFPGRFSGRQFSNSRSEMNVSTLELGDSALYLCASRHGQGFTEAFFGQGTRLTVV.

This clone showed up just a few times. V and J are TRBV28 and TRBJ2-7; 7 bases align to TRBD1. The V and J ends lost 9 bases and 0 bases, in that order; junction bases with no gene match: 11. The CDR3 has 15 amino acids. Germline V CDR1 and CDR2: MDHEN, SYDVKM. The CDR3 bases are TGTGCCAGTAGGGAAGGGACAGAGTCCTCCTACGAGCAGTACTTC. It yields the protein CASREGTESSYEQYF.

The CDR3 nucleotides read TGTGCCAGTAGTATTGCTACGTCCTACGAGCAGTACTTC. It is translated as CASSIATSYEQYF. The rearrangement uses TRBV19 and TRBJ2-7; D remains unclear. V was cut by 3 bases and J by 1 base, with 7 bases left in between. This CDR3 contains 13 residues. Germline V gives CDR1 LNHDA, CDR2 SQIVND (reference sequence).